This TCR beta chain was recorded in a study of blood T cell repertoires in COVID-19. Study-level information: From T cells, B-cell-depleted T cells, or PBMCs came the material, which was cDNA or gDNA.

Clones were read by immunoSEQ multiplex PCR, and TCRdb kept only the in-frame ones, dropping some. The table has about 300,000 clones, around 90% seen once. With 5 bases clipped from V and 10 bases from J, the junction kept 4 bases outside the gene matches. The CDR3 spans 13 residues. CDR1 SEHNR and CDR2 FQNEAQ come from the germline V gene (reference sequence). The chain is built from TRBV7-9 and TRBJ1-6; the match to TRBD1 covers 8 bases. Material: PBMCs or T cells enriched from blood (not recorded which). This sequence originates from a woman between 18 and 29 years old with acute COVID-19. The CDR3 sequence: CASSVDRGSPLHF. DNA for the CDR3: TGTGCCAGCAGCGTAGACAGGGGATCACCCCTCCACTTT.